The 19 T cell receptor beta chains listed next were all sequenced from one sample in a study of blood T cells in healthy people across ages. A second roughly 6 to 12 cycle PCR used barcoded and J-beta primers. TCRdb re-called the 5' RACE reads through MiXCR, storing one row per CDR3 protein. Of around 1,000,000 distinct CDR3 sequences in the sample, less than 45% are singletons; the top ten hold about an eighth. The specimen was blood. Receptors were obtained from a man younger than 35 in good health.

This chain connects TRBV7-9 to TRBJ2-4, with D maybe TRBD2 (5 bases). The CDR3 runs 14 residues. Germline values: CDR1 SEHNR, CDR2 FQNEAQ (reference sequence). V dropped 5 bases and J dropped 2 bases, with 10 bases sitting between them. The CDR3 spells CASSNPGTKNIQYF. The DNA of the CDR3 is TGTGCCAGCAGCAATCCGGGAACCAAAAACATTCAGTACTTC.

On this clonotype: At one end, the junction sequence differs from germline, possibly due to a read error. The CDR3 DNA is TGCGCCATCAGCCTCCTGGGACGGGGGACAGATACGCAGTATTTT. Protein sequence: CAISLLGRGTDTQYF. The V and J genes are TRBV5-1 and TRBJ2-3, with TRBD2 as a possible D gene (6 bases). This CDR3 region has 15 residues. Per germline, CDR1 SGHRS and CDR2 YFSETQ.

The chain is built from TRBV6-1 and TRBJ2-3; 8 positions agree with TRBD2. The germline gives CDR1 MNHNS, CDR2 SASEGT. This CDR3 has 17 residues. J was trimmed by 1 base and V by 0 bases; bases with no gene match: 6. The chain's CDR3 is CASSEARVLAGTDTQYF. CDR3 sequence (DNA): TGTGCCAGCAGTGAAGCGCGGGTACTAGCGGGCACAGATACGCAGTATTTT.

V is TRBV9 and J is TRBJ1-4, with D possibly matching TRBD1 (6 bases). The CDR3 has 15 amino acids. V lost 3 bases and J lost 7, with 16 bases in between. CDR1 and CDR2 from the germline V gene are SGDLS and YYNGEE. The CDR3 nucleotides read TGTGCCAGCAGCGACACCGGGGGGGGCGGTGAAAAACTGTTTTTT. Translating gives CASSDTGGGGEKLFF. Based on the CDR3 plus reference TRBV9 and TRBJ1-4, the full variable domain is DSGVTQTPKHLITATGQRVTLRCSPRSGDLSVYWYQQSLDQGLQFLIQYYNGEERAKGNILERFSAQQFPDLHSELNLSSLELGDSALYFCASSDTGGGGEKLFFGSGTQLSVL.

The chain has TRBV9 and TRBJ2-5; no clear D gene. CDR3 length: 13 residues. Germline V gene lookup returns CDR1 SGDLS and CDR2 YYNGEE. V was shortened by 4 bases and J by 4 bases, with 11 bases between the two germline ends. The chain's CDR3 is CASSPPLGETQYF. For the CDR3, the DNA is TGTGCCAGCAGCCCCCCTTTGGGAGAGACCCAGTACTTC. Supplemented by reference TRBV9 and TRBJ2-5, the full variable domain reads DSGVTQTPKHLITATGQRVTLRCSPRSGDLSVYWYQQSLDQGLQFLIQYYNGEERAKGNILERFSAQQFPDLHSELNLSSLELGDSALYFCASSPPLGETQYFGPGTRLLVL.

Concerning this clonotype itself: A much larger clone lies one base from this, so it may be a read error. This chain uses TRBV20-1 with TRBJ2-1; 10 bases agree with TRBD2. This CDR3 comprises 13 residues. The germline V gene has CDR1 DFQATT and CDR2 SNEGSKA (reference sequence). CDR3 sequence (DNA): TGCAGCCAGAGCGGGGGGGCGCTCAAGGAGCAGTTCTTC. Its translation is CSQSGGALKEQFF.

This clonotype was seen ten or more times. The CDR3 protein is CASSFGRGNEQFF. CDR3 in DNA: TGTGCCAGCAGTTTTGGAAGGGGCAATGAGCAGTTCTTC. The chain recombines TRBV27 with TRBJ2-1, with D possibly being TRBD1 (5 bases). The CDR3 is 13 residues long. Trimming left V 3 bases short and J 6 bases short, with 9 bases between. Germline CDR1 and CDR2: MNHEY and SMNVEV (reference sequence).

This clonotype was picked up a small number of times. V usage is TRBV20-1 and J usage is TRBJ2-7; D unclear. V lost 4 bases and J lost 3, with 10 bases in between. This CDR3 spans 12 amino acids. Germline CDR1 and CDR2: DFQATT and SNEGSKA (reference sequence). The CDR3, as DNA: TGCAGTGCTACAGAAGAATACTACGAGCAGTACTTC. It yields the protein CSATEEYYEQYF.

This clonotype was observed a few times. The chain carries TRBV6-1 and TRBJ1-4; no definite D call. V lost 1 base to trimming and J lost 4 bases, with 4 bases between them. CDR1 and CDR2 from the germline V gene are MNHNS and SASEGT. CDR3 length: 13 residues. CDR3 in amino acids: CASSEDGNEKLFF. DNA of the CDR3: TGTGCCAGCAGTGAAGACGGTAATGAAAAACTGTTTTTT.

CDR3 protein: CASNKRGVMNTEAFF. DNA for the CDR3: TGTGCCAGCAACAAGAGGGGGGTCATGAACACTGAAGCTTTCTTT. The chain carries TRBV6-5 and TRBJ1-1; a weak D match, TRBD1 (6 bases). The CDR3 contains 15 residues. The V end lost 7 bases, the J end lost 0 bases, and 15 bases lay between the germline ends. Germline loops: CDR1 MNHEY, CDR2 SVGAGI.

The CDR3, as DNA: TGTGCCAGCAGCTCAAAGACAGGGGGAAGAGAGACCCAGTACTTC. The encoded protein is CASSSKTGGRETQYF. The rearrangement uses TRBV7-9 and TRBJ2-5; 9 nucleotides line up with TRBD1. Germline CDR1 reads SEHNR; CDR2 reads FQNEAQ (reference sequence). CDR3 size: 15 residues. Trimming at V came to 4 bases and at J to 4 bases, leaving 7 bases not matched to a gene.

The chain has TRBV14 and TRBJ2-1; D uncertain. Per germline, CDR1 SGHDN and CDR2 FVKESK. This CDR3 has 13 residues. V dropped 0 bases and J dropped 15 bases, with 15 bases sitting between them. The CDR3 loop reads CASSQDPASRRFF. CDR3 nucleotide sequence: TGTGCCAGCAGCCAAGATCCGGCGTCACGCAGGTTCTTC.

The J gene is TRBJ1-4, the V gene TRBV4-2; D unclear. The CDR3 runs to 16 residues. V was pared by 0 bases and J by 3 bases, with 11 bases between. Germline values: CDR1 LGHNA, CDR2 YNFKEQ. As DNA, the CDR3 is TGTGCCAGCAGCCAAGATTGGAAGCGGCCTAATGAAAAACTGTTTTTT. Residues: CASSQDWKRPNEKLFF.

The V gene is TRBV21-1, the J gene TRBJ2-5; the table calls TRBD1, which could not be checked here. TRBV21-1 is a pseudogene. The CDR3 totals 17 residues. The CDR3 sequence: CASPPKRVAWQQETQYF. The CDR3, as DNA: TGTGCCAGCCCCCCTAAAAGGGTAGCGTGGCAGCAAGAGACCCAGTACTTC.

The chain joins TRBV28 to TRBJ2-1; TRBD2 is a possible D gene (5 bases). Germline V gives CDR1 MDHEN, CDR2 SYDVKM. The length of the CDR3 is 15 residues. V was shortened by 6 bases and J by 4 bases, with 16 bases between the two germline ends. Written as DNA, the CDR3 is TGTGCCAGCAGCCGGACCTACGGGAAATACAATGAGCAGTTCTTC. Translating it yields CASSRTYGKYNEQFF.

The rearrangement uses TRBV7-8 and TRBJ2-3; D perhaps matches TRBD1 (5 bases). The ends were cut back, 6 bases at V and 0 bases at J, with 10 bases in the middle. CDR3 length equals 14 residues. CDR1 and CDR2 from the germline V gene are SGHVS and FQNEAQ. The CDR3 sequence: CASRRQPSTDTQYF. Here the CDR3 DNA reads TGTGCCAGCAGAAGACAGCCTAGCACAGATACGCAGTATTTT.

This clonotype was found a few times. The V gene is TRBV3-1, the J gene TRBJ2-3; D uncertain. The CDR3 consists of 12 residues. V was shortened by 4 bases and J by 4 bases, with 6 bases between the two germline ends. Germline values: CDR1 LGHDT, CDR2 YNNKEL (reference sequence). CDR3 sequence: CASSRSPDTQYF. CDR3 DNA sequence: TGTGCCAGCAGCCGGTCGCCAGATACGCAGTATTTT.

The chain uses TRBV10-3 and TRBJ1-2; a weak D match, TRBD1 (6 bases). The V end lost 6 bases, the J end lost 5 bases, and 16 bases lay between the germline ends. The germline gives CDR1 ENHRY, CDR2 SYGVKD. The CDR3 is 14 residues long. CDR3 DNA sequence: TGTGCCATCAGCGACTGGGGGCTCAATTATGGCTACACCTTC. Protein: CAISDWGLNYGYTF.

The V call is TRBV9, the J call TRBJ2-4, with a possible D match to TRBD2 (5 bases). In germline, CDR1 is SGDLS, CDR2 YYNGEE. CDR3 length equals 16 residues. V lost 4 bases, J lost 0 bases, and 14 bases lay in between. CDR3 loop: CASSPGIGIAKNIQYF. As DNA, the CDR3 is TGTGCCAGCAGCCCAGGAATCGGGATAGCCAAAAACATTCAGTACTTC. Filled out from reference TRBV9 and TRBJ2-4, the complete variable domain reads DSGVTQTPKHLITATGQRVTLRCSPRSGDLSVYWYQQSLDQGLQFLIQYYNGEERAKGNILERFSAQQFPDLHSELNLSSLELGDSALYFCASSPGIGIAKNIQYFGAGTRLSVL.